The clone carrying this T cell receptor beta chain was counted a few times. In the study's own analysis: Reference gene primers were amplified, and this amplification served to estimate nucleated cell counts. Data came from immunoSEQ multiplex PCR; TCRdb stores just in-frame clones and leaves some out. Clone size and V and J calls were adopted from that table, with D and trimming inferred from the DNA. The sample has about 280,000 clones, roughly 85% seen once. Germline CDR1 and CDR2: LGHDT and YNNKEL (reference sequence). CDR3 length: 15 amino acids. Trimming took 4 bases from V and 6 from J; bases not matched to a gene: 12. This entry comes from a study of blood T cell repertoires in COVID-19. Overall study context: T cells, B-cell-depleted T cells, or PBMCs supplied cDNA or gDNA.

This receptor was obtained from a man in his fifties with active or convalescent COVID-19. Sequencing was performed on peripheral blood. The chain joins TRBV3-1 (or the pseudogene TRBV3-2) to TRBJ2-7; 7 nucleotides agree with TRBD2. The CDR3 DNA is TGTGCCAGCAGCCGCCGGGGGGTGCGCTGGGCCGAGCAGTACTTC. Translating gives CASSRRGVRWAEQYF.